This T cell receptor (beta chain) is drawn from a study of early T cells in non-severe SARS-CoV-2 infection. TCRdb fed the 5' RACE reads into MiXCR, producing one record per CDR3 protein. The sample holds over 85,000 distinct CDR3 sequences, around 12% seen once. This TCR derives from an adult who was a healthcare worker with PCR-confirmed SARS-CoV-2 infection or an uninfected control (not recorded which). The sequenced sample was whole blood, obtained at baseline.

This CDR3 is CASTQGAGGSYNEQFF. The CDR3 bases are TGTGCCAGTACCCAGGGGGCGGGAGGCTCCTACAATGAGCAGTTCTTC. The rearrangement links TRBV19 to TRBJ2-1, with D perhaps TRBD1 or TRBD2 (8 bases each). Germline CDR1 and CDR2: LNHDA and SQIVND (reference sequence). The CDR3 loop spans 16 amino acids. The ends were cut back, 7 bases at V and 0 bases at J, with 16 bases in the middle. The whole variable domain, remainder taken from reference TRBV19 and TRBJ2-1, is DGGITQSPKYLFRKEGQNVTLSCEQNLNHDAMYWYRQDPGQGLRLIYYSQIVNDFQKGDIAEGYSVSREKKESFPLTVTSAQKNPTAFYLCASTQGAGGSYNEQFFGPGTRLTVL.